The 31 T cell receptor beta chains presented below share a single source sample, sequenced in a study of cytomegalovirus exposure and HLA in healthy donors. Measured with immunoSEQ multiplex PCR; TCRdb has only the in-frame clones, and not every one. The sample lists about 250,000 clones; more than 85% were seen once. The sequenced sample was PBMCs. These receptors were collected from a man younger than 30 in good health and CMV-seropositive.

The chain recombines TRBV4-1 with TRBJ2-5; 11 positions match TRBD2. CDR1 is MGHRA, CDR2 YSYEKL, per germline. Trimming at V came to 5 bases and at J to 5 bases, leaving 10 bases not matched to a gene. The CDR3 consists of 16 residues. The CDR3 nucleotides read TGCGCCAGCAGCAAACTGGGACTAGCGGAGGGGGAGACCCAGTACTTC. Its protein product is CASSKLGLAEGETQYF.

This clone was counted between two and nine times. The chain recombines TRBV27 with TRBJ2-7; TRBD2 might be the D (5 bases). Germline-derived CDR1 and CDR2 are MNHEY and SMNVEV (reference sequence). This CDR3 is built from 15 residues. V was trimmed by 10 bases and J by 2 bases, leaving 21 bases between them. CDR3 coding DNA: TGTGCCACTAAGTTTAACATTGGGAGAACCTACGAGCAGTACTTC. Protein product: CATKFNIGRTYEQYF.

The J gene is TRBJ2-7, the V gene TRBV29-1; D may be TRBD2 (6 bases). CDR3 length: 13 residues. Germline V lookup: CDR1 SQVTM, CDR2 ANQGSEA. V was pared by 6 bases and J by 3 bases, with 15 bases between. The CDR3 loop reads CSVGDGLNYEQYF. In nucleotides, the CDR3 is TGCAGCGTGGGGGACGGACTAAACTACGAGCAGTACTTC.

The chain combines TRBV27 with TRBJ1-2; TRBD1 is a possible D gene (5 bases). With 5 bases removed from V and 3 bases from J, the gap between germline ends came to 22 bases. The CDR3 is 17 amino acids. Germline V CDR1 and CDR2: MNHEY, SMNVEV (reference sequence). CDR3 amino acids: CASSNASGRDVYYGYTF. CDR3 nucleotide sequence: TGTGCCAGCAGTAACGCCAGCGGCAGGGACGTTTACTATGGCTACACCTTC.

In DNA form, the CDR3 reads TGTGCCAGCTCACTACAGGGTTACGAGCAGTACTTC. As protein: CASSLQGYEQYF. This chain joins TRBV18 and TRBJ2-7, with D possibly TRBD1 on 6 matching bases. CDR3 length equals 12 residues. Germline loops: CDR1 KGHSH, CDR2 LQKENI. Trimming took 4 bases from V and 4 from J, leaving 8 bases between them. The full variable domain, rest sourced from reference TRBV18 and TRBJ2-7, is NAGVMQNPRHLVRRRGQEARLRCSPMKGHSHVYWYRQLPEEGLKFMVYLQKENIIDESGMPKERFSAEFPKEGPSILRIQQVVRGDSAAYFCASSLQGYEQYFGPGTRLTVT.

The count of this clone is one. The rearrangement uses TRBV7-8 and TRBJ2-1; 10 bases match TRBD2. Germline V gene lookup returns CDR1 SGHVS and CDR2 FQNEAQ. Trimming removed 8 bases from V and 6 bases from J; junction bases left unmatched: 19. This CDR3 region has 18 residues. CDR3 amino acids: CASHRGVSGLAGVNEQFF. In DNA, the CDR3 is TGTGCCAGCCATAGGGGCGTTAGTGGGCTAGCGGGAGTCAATGAGCAGTTCTTC.

Notes on this clone: The sample contains more than one DNA sequence encoding this CDR3. V is TRBV15 and J is TRBJ2-7; unclear D gene. The V gene's germline CDR1 is LNHNV and CDR2 YYDKDF (reference sequence). Trimming removed 0 bases from V and 4 bases from J, with 7 bases in between. This CDR3 spans 13 amino acids. CDR3 nucleotide sequence: TGTGCCACCAGCAGAGATATGGGTTACGAGCAGTACTTC. This translates into CATSRDMGYEQYF.

This chain links TRBV7-7 with TRBJ1-5, with D unclear. Germline CDR1 reads SSHAT; CDR2 reads FNYEAQ (reference sequence). The CDR3 extends over 13 amino acids. Trimming shortened V by 2 bases and J by 5 bases, and 7 bases separated the two germline ends. For the CDR3, the DNA is TGTGCCAGCAGCTTATCGACGGATCAGCCCCAGCATTTT. This gives the protein CASSLSTDQPQHF.

This sequence joins TRBV7-6 and TRBJ1-1, with D maybe TRBD1 (6 bases). V was shortened by 4 bases and J by 11 bases, with 11 bases between the two germline ends. CDR3 length: 11 residues. Germline V gene data show CDR1 as SGHVS and CDR2 as FNYEAQ. The CDR3 DNA is TGTGCCAGCAGCTCAGGGACATTTGCTTTCTTT. This translates into CASSSGTFAFF.

The V gene is TRBV27, the J gene TRBJ1-2, with no clear D. Between the trimmed V and J ends, which lost 9 bases and 4 bases, there was a span of 18 bases. CDR1 is MNHEY, CDR2 SMNVEV, per germline (reference sequence). This CDR3 is built from 14 residues. The CDR3 DNA sequence: TGTGCCAGTTCATTTGCCGCGGGCCCCTATGGCTACACCTTC. Its translation is CASSFAAGPYGYTF.

The rearrangement links TRBV15 to TRBJ2-3; TRBD1 matches 10 bases. The CDR3 totals 15 residues. Germline V gene sequence: CDR1 LNHNV, CDR2 YYDKDF (reference sequence). V trimming: 3 bases; J trimming: 3 bases; junction bases outside the gene matches: 3. The CDR3 sequence is CATSSLGQGTDTQYF. CDR3 nucleotides: TGTGCCACCAGCAGCCTGGGACAGGGGACAGATACGCAGTATTTT.

The gene calls are TRBV4-1 and TRBJ2-3; D is possibly TRBD1 or TRBD2 (5 bases each). V was cut by 3 bases and J by 5 bases, with 15 bases left in between. The CDR3 totals 15 residues. Germline V gene sequence: CDR1 MGHRA, CDR2 YSYEKL. CDR3 loop: CASSHRQGAGDTQYF. The CDR3 bases are TGCGCCAGCAGCCACCGGCAGGGAGCTGGAGATACGCAGTATTTT.

This chain uses TRBV5-6 with TRBJ2-6, with a weak D call TRBD2 (5 bases). The CDR3 loop spans 15 amino acids. The germline V and J ends were trimmed by 4 bases and 4 bases, with 12 bases remaining between them. Germline assignment: CDR1 SGHDT and CDR2 YYEEEE. CDR3 sequence: CASSLGVGGANVLTF. CDR3 coding DNA: TGTGCCAGCAGCCTCGGGGTCGGCGGGGCCAACGTCCTGACTTTC. The full variable domain, rest sourced from reference TRBV5-6 and TRBJ2-6, is DAGVTQSPTHLIKTRGQQVTLRCSPKSGHDTVSWYQQALGQGPQFIFQYYEEEERQRGNFPDRFSGHQFPNYSSELNVNALLLGDSALYLCASSLGVGGANVLTFGAGSRLTVL.

The chain combines TRBV5-4 with TRBJ2-6; maybe TRBD1 (6 bases). The CDR3 is made up of 16 amino acids. Germline CDR1 is SGHNT and CDR2 is YYREEE (reference sequence). The ends were cut back, 4 bases at V and 4 bases at J, with 15 bases in the middle. CDR3 region: CASSGITGSGANVLTF. Written as DNA, the CDR3 is TGTGCCAGCAGCGGGATTACAGGGTCCGGGGCCAACGTCCTGACTTTC.

V is TRBV28 and J is TRBJ1-4; possibly TRBD1 for D (6 bases). This CDR3 spans 14 amino acids. Germline V gene data show CDR1 as MDHEN and CDR2 as SYDVKM. Between the trimmed V and J ends, which lost 1 base and 4 bases, there was a span of 7 bases. The CDR3 reads CASSLSRGNEKLFF. The CDR3, as DNA: TGTGCCAGCAGTTTATCCAGGGGTAATGAAAAACTGTTTTTT.

V is TRBV7-8 and J is TRBJ2-3; D is uncertain. The germline V and J ends were trimmed by 4 bases and 8 bases, with 13 bases remaining between them. This CDR3 contains 13 residues. Germline V CDR1 and CDR2: SGHVS, FQNEAQ. The CDR3 loop reads CASSSDPGSTQYF. CDR3 bases: TGTGCCAGCAGCTCCGATCCTGGGTCTACGCAGTATTTT.

The CDR3 loop reads CASSEAGVYGYTF. DNA of the CDR3: TGTGCCAGCAGTGAAGCGGGGGTCTATGGCTACACCTTC. The rearrangement uses TRBV6-1 and TRBJ1-2, with TRBD1 as a possible D gene (5 bases). Between the trimmed V and J ends, which lost 0 bases and 4 bases, there was a span of 6 bases. Germline CDR1 reads MNHNS; CDR2 reads SASEGT. This CDR3 has 13 residues.

For the CDR3, the DNA is TGTGCCCTGCCCCGCCATGAGCAGTTCTTC. It yields the protein CALPRHEQFF. The chain combines TRBV25-1 with TRBJ2-1; no clear D gene. CDR3 length equals 10 residues. The V and J ends lost 11 bases and 8 bases respectively, with 10 bases between them. The germline V gene has CDR1 MGHDK and CDR2 SYGVNS.

DNA for the CDR3: TGTGCCAGCAGTCCGTCGGACGACCCCTATGGCTACACCTTC. Translation: CASSPSDDPYGYTF. V is TRBV27 and J is TRBJ1-2; no firm D call. Germline CDR1 and CDR2: MNHEY and SMNVEV (reference sequence). This CDR3 is 14 amino acids long. V lost 5 bases and J lost 4, with 14 bases in between.

The rearrangement uses TRBV6-5 and TRBJ2-7; 9 bases line up with TRBD1. The CDR3 is 15 residues long. Germline V lookup: CDR1 MNHEY, CDR2 SVGAGI. V lost 4 bases, J lost 6 bases, and 10 bases stayed unmatched. The CDR3 region is CASSSSAQGAFEQYF. Here the CDR3 DNA reads TGTGCCAGCAGTTCCTCGGCACAGGGGGCGTTCGAGCAGTACTTC.

The chain uses TRBV27 and TRBJ1-5; the D gene is possibly TRBD1 (5 bases). V gave up 5 bases and J gave up 2 bases, with 16 bases separating them. The CDR3 sequence is 16 residues long. Per the germline V gene, CDR1 is MNHEY and CDR2 is SMNVEV (reference sequence). The CDR3 region has the DNA TGTGCCAGCAGTCCGACAGTGATAAGTGGCAATCAGCCCCAGCATTTT. It encodes CASSPTVISGNQPQHF.

The J gene is TRBJ1-3, the V gene TRBV6-5; no firm D call. CDR3 length: 13 amino acids. The germline V and J ends were trimmed by 7 bases and 0 bases, with 7 bases remaining between them. Germline CDR1 reads MNHEY; CDR2 reads SVGAGI. This chain's CDR3 is CASMRNSGNTIYF. The CDR3 bases are TGTGCCAGCATGCGCAACTCTGGAAACACCATATATTTT.

J is TRBJ2-1 and V is TRBV7-6; possibly TRBD2 for D (6 bases). CDR1 is SGHVS and CDR2 is FNYEAQ in the germline V gene. CDR3 size: 14 residues. V gave up 5 bases and J gave up 8 bases, with 16 bases separating them. In nucleotides, the CDR3 is TGTGCCAGCAGCCAGGAGGGGATAGGGGATGAGCAGTTCTTC. Translation: CASSQEGIGDEQFF. Variable domain in full (rest from reference TRBV7-6 and TRBJ2-1): GAGVSQSPRYKVTKRGQDVALRCDPISGHVSLYWYRQALGQGPEFLTYFNYEAQQDKSGLPNDRFSAERPEGSISTLTIQRTEQRDSAMYRCASSQEGIGDEQFFGPGTRLTVL.

The chain uses TRBV5-1 and TRBJ1-2; D is unclear. CDR1 is SGHRS and CDR2 is YFSETQ in the germline V gene. V lost 0 bases, J lost 0 bases, and 6 bases lay in between. CDR3 length: 14 residues. CDR3 bases: TGCGCCAGCAGCTTGGACCGATCTAACTATGGCTACACCTTC. This translates into CASSLDRSNYGYTF.

V gene TRBV4-2 combines with J gene TRBJ2-1, with 10 bases aligning to TRBD2. V lost 0 bases to trimming and J lost 8 bases; unmatched junction nucleotides: 10. This CDR3 is 17 amino acids long. The germline gives CDR1 LGHNA, CDR2 YNFKEQ. The CDR3 reads CASSQDRSPSGSDEQFF. CDR3 coding DNA: TGTGCCAGCAGCCAAGATCGTTCCCCTAGCGGGAGTGATGAGCAGTTCTTC.

V is TRBV28 and J is TRBJ1-5; D is unresolved. CDR1 and CDR2 from the germline V gene are MDHEN and SYDVKM. CDR3 length: 12 residues. V dropped 6 bases and J dropped 11 bases, with 14 bases sitting between them. The CDR3 bases are TGTGCCAGCAGCGCAGTAGCTAGGGCCCAGCATTTT. Its protein product is CASSAVARAQHF.

This clone was recorded a few times. The chain joins TRBV29-1 to TRBJ1-2; no clear D gene. Germline CDR1 and CDR2: SQVTM and ANQGSEA. Trimming pared 7 bases from V and 4 bases from J, leaving 10 bases between. CDR3 size: 11 residues. CDR3 DNA sequence: TGCAGCGGGCAGGACCCCTATGGCTACACCTTC. It is translated as CSGQDPYGYTF.

This chain connects TRBV19 to TRBJ2-1; 7 bases line up with TRBD2. Trimming cost V 1 base and J 5 bases; bases outside gene matches: 2. CDR1 is LNHDA, CDR2 SQIVND, per germline (reference sequence). This CDR3 is built from 14 residues. The CDR3 reads CASSIAGGHNEQFF. The CDR3 nucleotides are TGTGCCAGTAGTATAGCGGGAGGCCACAATGAGCAGTTCTTC.

V gene TRBV2 combines with J gene TRBJ1-2; D possibly corresponds to TRBD1 (6 bases). Germline V gives CDR1 SNHLY, CDR2 FYNNEI. V was clipped by 10 bases and J by 3 bases, with 15 bases between them. The CDR3 is 13 amino acids. CDR3 DNA sequence: TGTGCCACCCGGGGGGGCGCGGACTATGGCTACACCTTC. It encodes CATRGGADYGYTF.

The V and J genes are TRBV6-1 and TRBJ2-2; weak D call: TRBD2 (6 bases). The CDR3 contains 14 residues. Trimming shortened V by 8 bases and J by 2 bases, and 12 bases separated the two germline ends. The germline CDR1 and CDR2 sequences are MNHNS and SASEGT. The CDR3 nucleotides are TGTGCCAGCCGCGAACTAGCAAACACCGGGGAGCTGTTTTTT. Translating it yields CASRELANTGELFF.

The chain couples TRBV7-2 to TRBJ2-1; 9 positions agree with TRBD2. The CDR3 has 16 amino acids. Germline CDR1 and CDR2: SGHTA and FQGNSA. V lost 2 bases, J lost 3 bases, and 5 bases stayed unmatched. The CDR3 region is CASSLFLAGNYNEQFF. For the CDR3, the DNA is TGTGCCAGCAGCTTATTCCTAGCGGGAAACTACAATGAGCAGTTCTTC.